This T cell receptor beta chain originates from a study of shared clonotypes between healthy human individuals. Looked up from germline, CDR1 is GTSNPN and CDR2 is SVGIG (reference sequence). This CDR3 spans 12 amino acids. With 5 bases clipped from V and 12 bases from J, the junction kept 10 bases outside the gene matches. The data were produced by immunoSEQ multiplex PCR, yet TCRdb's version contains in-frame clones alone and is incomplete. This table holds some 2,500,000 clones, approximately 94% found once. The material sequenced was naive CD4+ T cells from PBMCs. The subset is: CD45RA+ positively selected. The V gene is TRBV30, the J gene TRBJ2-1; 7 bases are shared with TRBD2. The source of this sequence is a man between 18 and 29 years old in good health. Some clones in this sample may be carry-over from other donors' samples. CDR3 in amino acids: CAWEWGGSGQFF. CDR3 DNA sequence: TGTGCCTGGGAGTGGGGAGGGTCTGGGCAGTTCTTC.